This T cell receptor beta chain was identified in a study of T-cell memory formation after mild COVID-19. Points on this clonotype: Its antigen is not known.

Overall study findings and caveats: Clones that got smaller from day 15 to 85 had even CD4/CD8, while clones growing later tipped toward CD4+. Cross-reactive memory apparently joined, as some responding clones appeared in pre-infection memory. What remained unconfirmed was the SARS-CoV-2 specificity of second-wave clones peaking on day 37.

TCRdb called the 5' RACE reads again in MiXCR, with one record for every CDR3 protein. The profile shows 200,000 to 300,000 distinct CDR3 sequences, roughly 15% of them singletons. CDR1 KGHDR and CDR2 SFDVKD come from the germline V gene. V gave up 6 bases and J gave up 8 bases, with 13 bases separating them. CDR3 size: 13 residues. The V and J genes are TRBV24-1 and TRBJ2-1; perhaps TRBD2 as D (6 bases). The sequence was obtained from an adult woman who had mild COVID-19 (a few samples of this study predate the infection). Cell type and time point are not known. The sample taken for sequencing was PBMCs or a T cell subset sorted from them (not recorded which). The CDR3 loop reads CATSSPPGDEQFF. For the CDR3, the DNA is TGTGCCACCAGTTCCCCACCGGGGGATGAGCAGTTCTTC.